The 22 T cell receptor beta chains below were found in one sample sequenced in a study of T cells after yellow fever vaccination. TCRdb itself ran the 5' RACE reads through MiXCR, one entry per CDR3 protein. The profile shows about 120,000 distinct CDR3 sequences, approximately 14% of them singletons. Material: CD8+ T cells sorted from PBMCs, obtained 5 days after the yellow fever booster vaccination. These receptors all stem from a man aged 18 to 35 who received the YFV17D yellow fever vaccine.

This clonotype was detected a few times. The J gene is TRBJ2-7, the V gene TRBV5-1, with D tentatively TRBD1 (6 bases). V was pared by 3 bases and J by 3 bases, with 16 bases between. The CDR3 length is 15 residues. From germline, CDR1 is SGHRS and CDR2 YFSETQ. Here the CDR3 DNA reads TGCGCCAGCAGCTCCTGGACAGAGAAACTCTACGAGCAGTACTTC. This encodes CASSSWTEKLYEQYF.

This clonotype was detected only a few times. The rearrangement uses TRBV25-1 and TRBJ2-3; a weak D match, TRBD1 (6 bases). The length of the CDR3 is 15 residues. The germline V gene has CDR1 MGHDK and CDR2 SYGVNS. V was cut by 3 bases and J by 3 bases, with 13 bases left in between. For the CDR3, the DNA is TGTGCCAGCAGTGATAACAGGGTGGGAACAGATACGCAGTATTTT. Residues: CASSDNRVGTDTQYF.

This clonotype was counted a few times. This chain joins TRBV2 and TRBJ2-7; a possible D gene is TRBD2 (5 bases). Trimming removed 1 base from V and 0 bases from J, with 13 bases in between. The V gene's germline CDR1 is SNHLY and CDR2 FYNNEI. This CDR3 contains 16 residues. This CDR3 is CASSEDGGGGSYEQYF. CDR3 coding DNA: TGTGCCAGCAGTGAAGACGGAGGTGGTGGCTCCTACGAGCAGTACTTC. Supplemented by reference TRBV2 and TRBJ2-7, the full variable domain reads EPEVTQTPSHQVTQMGQEVILRCVPISNHLYFYWYRQILGQKVEFLVSFYNNEISEKSEIFDDQFSVERPDGSNFTLKIRSTKLEDSAMYFCASSEDGGGGSYEQYFGPGTRLTVT.

This clonotype was seen many times. V and J are TRBV5-4 and TRBJ2-7, with D possibly being TRBD1 (6 bases). The germline CDR1 and CDR2 sequences are SGHNT and YYREEE (reference sequence). V lost 0 bases and J lost 7, with 14 bases in between. The CDR3 length is 14 residues. The CDR3 loop reads CASSLEAGAREQYF. CDR3 nucleotide sequence: TGTGCCAGCAGCTTGGAGGCAGGGGCAAGGGAGCAGTACTTC.

This clonotype was seen a few times. The rearrangement links TRBV7-8 to TRBJ2-3; TRBD2 is a possible D gene (5 bases). CDR3 length: 14 residues. Germline V lookup: CDR1 SGHVS, CDR2 FQNEAQ. The V end was cut by 3 bases, the J end by 4 bases, with 11 bases between. The CDR3 bases are TGTGCCAGCAGCTTCGCACTAGGTCCAGATACGCAGTATTTT. Protein: CASSFALGPDTQYF. Variable domain in full (rest from reference TRBV7-8 and TRBJ2-3): GAGVSQSPRYKVAKRGQDVALRCDPISGHVSLFWYQQALGQGPEFLTYFQNEAQLDKSGLPSDRFFAERPEGSVSTLKIQRTQQEDSAVYLCASSFALGPDTQYFGPGTRLTVL.

This clonotype appeared a few times. The V gene is TRBV2, the J gene TRBJ2-5; D is uncertain. Trimming removed 3 bases at V and 1 base at J, with 12 bases between. Germline CDR1 is SNHLY and CDR2 is FYNNEI. The CDR3 covers 15 residues. CDR3 nucleotide sequence: TGTGCCAGCAGTGACGGCGCGCTACTCCAAGAGACCCAGTACTTC. It specifies CASSDGALLQETQYF.

This chain links TRBV5-5 with TRBJ2-2, with 8 positions matching TRBD1. V dropped 4 bases and J dropped 3; count of bases not matched to a gene: 5. The germline V gene encodes CDR1 SGHKS and CDR2 YYEKEE (reference sequence). The CDR3 is 15 amino acids. Here the CDR3 DNA reads TGTGCCAGCAGCATCCTACAGGGGGACACCGGGGAGCTGTTTTTT. It specifies CASSILQGDTGELFF. Drawing the rest from reference TRBV5-5 and TRBJ2-2, the complete variable domain is DAGVTQSPTHLIKTRGQQVTLRCSPISGHKSVSWYQQVLGQGPQFIFQYYEKEERGRGNFPDRFSARQFPNYSSELNVNALLLGDSALYLCASSILQGDTGELFFGEGSRLTVL.

Only a few counts were recorded for this clonotype. The V and J genes are TRBV9 and TRBJ1-4, with a possible D match to TRBD1 (6 bases). Germline V CDR1 and CDR2: SGDLS, YYNGEE. V was shortened by 4 bases and J by 5 bases, with 15 bases between the two germline ends. This CDR3 is 15 amino acids long. CDR3 DNA: TGTGCCAGCAGCCTCACCCACGGGGGCAATGAAAAACTGTTTTTT. It codes for CASSLTHGGNEKLFF.

The chain has TRBV20-1 and TRBJ1-1, with D hard to call. Trimming pared 0 bases from V and 5 bases from J, leaving 16 bases between. This CDR3 spans 15 amino acids. Germline V gene data show CDR1 as DFQATT and CDR2 as SNEGSKA (reference sequence). This chain's CDR3 is CSARDPPGVETEAFF. The CDR3 region has the DNA TGCAGTGCTAGAGACCCTCCGGGTGTAGAAACTGAAGCTTTCTTT.

The V gene is TRBV5-1, the J gene TRBJ2-3; D ambiguous. V was clipped by 4 bases and J by 0 bases, with 6 bases between them. CDR1 and CDR2 from the germline V gene are SGHRS and YFSETQ. This CDR3 is 13 amino acids long. Here the CDR3 DNA reads TGCGCCAGCAGCAGGGCAAGCACAGATACGCAGTATTTT. It specifies CASSRASTDTQYF. The full variable domain, its missing parts supplied by reference TRBV5-1 and TRBJ2-3, is KAGVTQTPRYLIKTRGQQVTLSCSPISGHRSVSWYQQTPGQGLQFLFEYFSETQRNKGNFPGRFSGRQFSNSRSEMNVSTLELGDSALYLCASSRASTDTQYFGPGTRLTVL.

This rearrangement joins TRBV4-1 to TRBJ1-6, with D perhaps matching TRBD1 (5 bases). This CDR3 is built from 14 residues. V lost 0 bases to trimming and J lost 7 bases, with 7 bases between them. The germline V gene encodes CDR1 MGHRA and CDR2 YSYEKL. CDR3 coding DNA: TGCGCCAGCAGCCAAGATGGGGGAAATTCACCCCTCCACTTT. Translation gives CASSQDGGNSPLHF.

This clonotype has a count of ten or more. This chain uses TRBV6-5 with TRBJ2-5, with D perhaps matching TRBD2 (5 bases). The CDR3 sequence is 15 residues long. The germline V gene has CDR1 MNHEY and CDR2 SVGAGI. V gave up 2 bases and J gave up 5 bases, with 15 bases separating them. This CDR3 reads CASSYVREWRETQYF. In DNA, the CDR3 is TGTGCCAGCAGTTACGTACGGGAATGGCGGGAGACCCAGTACTTC.

The chain recombines TRBV7-9 with TRBJ2-1; tentative D call: TRBD1 (6 bases). The CDR3 has 14 amino acids. V was cut by 6 bases and J by 4 bases, with 13 bases left in between. Per germline, CDR1 SEHNR and CDR2 FQNEAQ (reference sequence). CDR3 sequence reads: CASRGTNSYNEQFF. In DNA form, the CDR3 reads TGTGCCAGCAGGGGGACAAACTCTTACAATGAGCAGTTCTTC.

The genes are TRBV24-1 and TRBJ2-3; 8 nucleotides agree with TRBD1. The germline V gene encodes CDR1 KGHDR and CDR2 SFDVKD. The CDR3 length is 15 residues. The junction had 7 bases not matched to a gene; V was cut back by 5 bases and J by 4 bases. The CDR3 protein is CATSGWTGPPDTQYF. As DNA, the CDR3 is TGTGCCACCAGTGGGTGGACAGGGCCTCCAGATACGCAGTATTTT.

This clonotype was recorded at least ten times. The V call is TRBV4-1, the J call TRBJ2-7; 8 nucleotides align to TRBD1. Per the germline V gene, CDR1 is MGHRA and CDR2 is YSYEKL. J lost 3 bases, V lost 1 base, and 5 bases had no gene match. CDR3 length: 15 amino acids. The CDR3 is CASSQAGGGSYEQYV. The CDR3 nucleotides are TGCGCCAGCAGCCAAGCAGGGGGCGGAAGCTACGAGCAGTACGTC.

The sample holds a few counts of this clonotype. In DNA, the CDR3 is TGTGCCAGCAGTTACTTTGGGGGGGCCCTCGAGACCCAGTACTTC. Amino acids: CASSYFGGALETQYF. The chain employs TRBV6-5 and TRBJ2-5, with D tentatively TRBD2 (7 bases). Germline V CDR1 and CDR2: MNHEY, SVGAGI. Trimming pared 1 base from V and 5 bases from J, leaving 14 bases between. This CDR3 is built from 15 residues.

Worth noting for this clonotype: Mismatch with germline at one junction end may stem from a read error. The CDR3 region is CASSLVGYTLNGSGANVLTF. The CDR3 nucleotides read TGTGCCAGCAGCTTAGTCGGGTACACCCTAAATGGCTCTGGGGCAAACGTCCTGACTTTC. This chain joins TRBV7-9 and TRBJ2-6; TRBD1 might be the D (5 bases). The CDR3 runs 20 residues. Per germline, CDR1 SEHNR and CDR2 FQNEAQ (reference sequence).

This clonotype has only one observation. V and J are TRBV3-1 and TRBJ2-3; TRBD2 agrees at 11 bases. After removal of 9 bases from V and 6 bases from J, the junction contained 11 bases not matched to a gene. There are 15 residues in the CDR3. Germline CDR1 and CDR2: LGHDT and YNNKEL (reference sequence). The CDR3 here is CASSLLAGAVDTQYF. The CDR3 DNA follows: TGTGCCAGTTCGCTACTAGCGGGGGCGGTGGATACGCAGTATTTT.

The chain carries TRBV20-1 and TRBJ2-3; D perhaps matches TRBD2 (5 bases). The V gene lost 0 bases and the J gene lost 2 bases, with 18 bases spanning the gap. The CDR3 covers 17 residues. Germline values: CDR1 DFQATT, CDR2 SNEGSKA (reference sequence). The CDR3 reads CSARDGPSRPDTDTQYF. CDR3 DNA: TGCAGTGCTAGAGATGGTCCTAGCCGACCAGACACAGATACGCAGTATTTT.

This clonotype was detected only once. This rearrangement joins TRBV7-9 to TRBJ2-7; D remains ambiguous. CDR3 length: 13 residues. The germline V gene has CDR1 SEHNR and CDR2 FQNEAQ (reference sequence). V lost 1 base and J 6 bases, leaving 10 bases between the germline ends. CDR3 protein: CASSLGSVIEQYV. For the CDR3, the DNA is TGTGCCAGCAGCTTAGGGTCCGTCATCGAGCAGTACGTC.

The chain couples TRBV27 to TRBJ2-7; D may match TRBD1 or TRBD2 (5 bases each). Deletions cut 3 bases from V and 6 bases from J, with 15 bases between. Germline assignment: CDR1 MNHEY and CDR2 SMNVEV (reference sequence). The CDR3 extends over 14 amino acids. The CDR3 region has the DNA TGTGCCAGCAGTTTGAGGGGATATCCTGGCGAGCAGTACGTC. It yields the protein CASSLRGYPGEQYV.

This clonotype was seen a handful of times. This chain connects TRBV7-2 to TRBJ2-7; D ambiguous. Germline assignment: CDR1 SGHTA and CDR2 FQGNSA. The CDR3 is 16 residues long. V lost 5 bases and J lost 2, with 19 bases in between. In nucleotides, the CDR3 is TGTGCCAGCAGCCCCAGTGGCCACCGCTCCCCCTACGAGCAGTACTTC. Protein sequence: CASSPSGHRSPYEQYF. Combining the CDR3 with reference TRBV7-2 and TRBJ2-7 gives the whole variable domain GAGVSQSPSNKVTEKGKDVELRCDPISGHTALYWYRQSLGQGLEFLIYFQGNSAPDKSGLPSDRFSAERTGGSVSTLTIQRTQQEDSAVYLCASSPSGHRSPYEQYFGPGTRLTVT.